Listed below are T cell receptor beta chains from one sample, sequenced in a study of T cells in Graves' hyperthyroidism and ophthalmopathy. Via MiXCR, TCRdb re-called the multiplex PCR reads, giving one row per CDR3 protein. The table includes a few hundred thousand distinct CDR3 sequences, roughly a sixth detected once. Sequencing used blood. These receptors originate from a woman younger than 35 with Graves' ophthalmopathy. Each CDR3 is given without its conserved first and last residue. D genes are given only for firm matches.

v_gene,d_gene,CDR3aa
TRBV7-9,NA,ASSLAKFSGGQTYEQY
TRBV19,NA,ASSYRAISGNQPQH
TRBV20-1,NA,SARETTGISPWGQPQH
TRBV13,TRBD1,ASSFQWTGGAGSIYGYT
TRBV11-3,NA,ASSLRNNEQF
TRBV5-6,NA,ASNLAGNTIY
TRBV4-1,TRBD1,ASSRTGQGDEKLF
TRBV28,NA,ASSGRFNQPQH
TRBV6-1,NA,AISVGKQETQY
TRBV12-3/TRBV12-4,NA,ASSLPRRSQKETQY
TRBV20-1,NA,SARGQLFYNEQF
TRBV28,NA,ASSSPAAGRRGYT
TRBV11-2,NA,ASRPVRGGAPGELF
TRBV5-4,NA,ASSLAFGGSTDTQY
TRBV30,NA,AWSVQSNTEAS
TRBV7-2,NA,ASSLEGSDIQY
TRBV28,NA,ASSRGFRGEKLF
TRBV29-1,NA,SVRVTNEQF
TRBV4-2,NA,ASSPGTGLAYEQY
TRBV7-2,NA,ASTLGGTTDTQY
TRBV10-1,TRBD1,ASRPGQGTGELF
TRBV2,NA,ASNGLIGNEQF
TRBV20-1,TRBD2,SARDPSGTTNTQY
TRBV6-1,NA,ASSLVAGSRGYT
TRBV12-3/TRBV12-4,NA,ASSLGAPPPLH
TRBV9,TRBD2,ASSSPSGKNIQY
TRBV7-8,TRBD2,ASSSSGGFYNEQF
TRBV28,NA,ASSFRGSNEQY
TRBV27,NA,ASSRTDRRQETQY
TRBV11-2,TRBD1,ASAMTGGGSDEQF
TRBV6-6,NA,ASSYSWQGPYYGYT
TRBV27,NA,ASSLDLFGPQH
TRBV3-1,NA,ASSQDRLAAYNEQF
TRBV10-1,NA,ASSLSRVYCNEQF
TRBV7-8,NA,ASSSSGQYNSPLH
TRBV27,NA,ASSLKFASADWTYEQY
TRBV7-2,NA,ASSLAQPYEQY
TRBV27,NA,ASSLTGYYGYT
TRBV4-1,NA,ASSQAGLGNEQF
TRBV20-1,NA,SAREGPAFYEQY
TRBV7-9,TRBD1,ASSQGQGEYEKLF
TRBV19,NA,ASSRLAGDLNQPQH
TRBV5-1,TRBD2,ASSSQITSGGPQETQY
TRBV7-9,NA,ASVRSGNTIY
TRBV6-2/TRBV6-3,NA,ASSSLVIGNTEAF
TRBV4-3,NA,ASSQAGSENEQF
TRBV24-1,NA,ATPQQREHQY
TRBV5-1,NA,ASSPDNSGANVLT
TRBV27,NA,ASRPGRLNSPLH
TRBV7-2,TRBD1,ASSLFRGGQSYGYT
TRBV11-2,NA,ASSLILATREYEQY